This passage covers 29 T cell receptor beta chains from one sample sequenced in a study of OX40 agonist ivuxolimab in advanced cancers. The protocol was immunoSEQ multiplex PCR, while the TCRdb copy is restricted to in-frame clones and leaves out a portion. The sample shows around 60,000 clones, about 86% of them seen only once. The sample in question was CD4+ or CD8+ T cells sorted from blood, obtained in a trial of the OX40 agonist ivuxolimab. The receptor source for this set is an adult with an advanced solid tumor such as melanoma, head and neck, liver or kidney cancer.

The genes are TRBV7-9 and TRBJ1-2; D gene unclear. CDR1 is SEHNR and CDR2 is FQNEAQ in the germline V gene (reference sequence). This CDR3 contains 12 residues. Trimming shortened V by 4 bases and J by 3 bases, and 6 bases separated the two germline ends. This CDR3 is CASSYLDYGYTF. CDR3 in DNA: TGTGCCAGCAGCTACCTAGACTATGGCTACACCTTC.

Only a few counts were recorded for this clone. The gene calls are TRBV7-9 and TRBJ1-1; possible D gene TRBD1, 5 bases. The ends were cut back, 4 bases at V and 2 bases at J, with 8 bases in the middle. Germline V gene lookup returns CDR1 SEHNR and CDR2 FQNEAQ (reference sequence). The length of the CDR3 is 13 residues. Here the CDR3 DNA reads TGTGCCAGCAGCTACCAGGGCAACACTGAAGCTTTCTTT. As protein: CASSYQGNTEAFF.

The chain couples TRBV7-2 to TRBJ2-1, with D unclear. The CDR3 totals 13 residues. Germline-derived CDR1 and CDR2 are SGHTA and FQGNSA. V was pared by 1 base and J by 5 bases, with 6 bases between. CDR3 bases: TGTGCCAGCAGCTTAGTAGTAAACAATGAGCAGTTCTTC. Residues: CASSLVVNNEQFF. Full variable domain (outside the CDR3, taken from reference TRBV7-2 and TRBJ2-1): GAGVSQSPSNKVTEKGKDVELRCDPISGHTALYWYRQSLGQGLEFLIYFQGNSAPDKSGLPSDRFSAERTGGSVSTLTIQRTQQEDSAVYLCASSLVVNNEQFFGPGTRLTVL.

The chain employs TRBV7-9 and TRBJ1-1; the D is unclear. The germline CDR1 and CDR2 sequences are SEHNR and FQNEAQ (reference sequence). The CDR3 has 15 residues. Deletions cut 1 base from V and 4 bases from J, with 13 bases between. The CDR3 DNA reads as TGTGCCAGCAGCTTAGGGTCTGGGCGCGGCACTGAAGCTTTCTTT. This gives the protein CASSLGSGRGTEAFF.

The J gene is TRBJ2-3, the V gene TRBV6-5, with D possibly TRBD1 on 6 matching bases. V was clipped by 5 bases and J by 7 bases, with 16 bases between them. Germline-derived CDR1 and CDR2 are MNHEY and SVGAGI. The length of the CDR3 is 14 residues. CDR3 nucleotides: TGTGCCAGCAGTGCCGGGCAGGGGTGGAATACGCAGTATTTT. This codes for CASSAGQGWNTQYF.

The genes are TRBV18 and TRBJ2-3; tentative D call: TRBD2 (6 bases). CDR3 size: 14 residues. Deletions cut 6 bases from V and 0 bases from J, with 10 bases between. Per the germline V gene, CDR1 is KGHSH and CDR2 is LQKENI. The chain's CDR3 is CASSPGVSTDTQYF. As DNA, the CDR3 is TGTGCCAGCTCCCCGGGAGTTAGCACAGATACGCAGTATTTT.

This chain links TRBV27 with TRBJ2-7, with D unresolved. The germline gives CDR1 MNHEY, CDR2 SMNVEV (reference sequence). V gave up 3 bases and J gave up 5 bases, with 14 bases separating them. This CDR3 has 14 residues. CDR3 protein: CASSFSVNSHEQYF. Here the CDR3 DNA reads TGTGCCAGCAGTTTTTCGGTAAACAGTCACGAGCAGTACTTC.

The rearrangement joins TRBV19 to TRBJ1-1, with TRBD1 identical over 8 bases. The germline CDR1 and CDR2 sequences are LNHDA and SQIVND (reference sequence). Trimming took 4 bases from V and 0 from J; bases not matched to a gene: 4. This CDR3 region has 15 residues. The CDR3, as DNA: TGTGCCAGTAGTAACCGGGACAGGTTGAACACTGAAGCTTTCTTT. This encodes CASSNRDRLNTEAFF.

The chain carries TRBV5-5 and TRBJ1-5; 7 bases line up with TRBD1. Germline V gene data show CDR1 as SGHKS and CDR2 as YYEKEE (reference sequence). The CDR3 loop spans 14 amino acids. V trimming: 5 bases; J trimming: 4 bases; junction bases outside the gene matches: 6. This chain's CDR3 is CASSPWTGNQPQHF. The CDR3 coding sequence is TGTGCCAGCAGTCCCTGGACAGGAAATCAGCCCCAGCATTTT.

This clone showed up just a few times. The gene calls are TRBV19 and TRBJ1-1; D gene ambiguous. With 5 bases removed from V and 2 bases from J, the gap between germline ends came to 12 bases. In germline, CDR1 is LNHDA, CDR2 SQIVND (reference sequence). The CDR3 totals 14 residues. The CDR3 coding sequence is TGTGCCAGTAGTCCCGAAGGACTAAACACTGAAGCTTTCTTT. Translating it yields CASSPEGLNTEAFF.

The chain employs TRBV2 and TRBJ1-1, with D unclear. CDR3 length: 14 residues. Between the trimmed V and J ends, which lost 7 bases and 2 bases, there was a span of 14 bases. The germline gives CDR1 SNHLY, CDR2 FYNNEI. CDR3 amino acids: CASKEEMLNTEAFF. The CDR3 DNA is TGTGCCAGCAAAGAGGAGATGTTAAACACTGAAGCTTTCTTT.

The chain has TRBV7-2 and TRBJ1-2; D remains unclear. Per the germline V gene, CDR1 is SGHTA and CDR2 is FQGNSA. The CDR3 spans 12 residues. V was shortened by 1 base and J by 8 bases, with 8 bases between the two germline ends. CDR3 sequence reads: CASSLGRSGYTF. The CDR3 nucleotides are TGTGCCAGCAGCTTAGGCCGGTCGGGCTACACCTTC.

The rearrangement links TRBV13 to TRBJ2-5; D may correspond to TRBD1 or TRBD2 (6 bases each). V lost 5 bases and J 0 bases, leaving 13 bases between the germline ends. Germline V gene data show CDR1 as PRHDT and CDR2 as FYEKMQ (reference sequence). The CDR3 sequence is 15 residues long. CDR3 residues: CASSRRGGNQETQYF. For the CDR3, the DNA is TGTGCCAGCAGCCGAAGAGGGGGGAACCAAGAGACCCAGTACTTC.

The chain has TRBV7-9 and TRBJ2-1; TRBD1 agrees at 8 bases. Germline V gives CDR1 SEHNR, CDR2 FQNEAQ (reference sequence). CDR3 length: 13 residues. The J segment lost 8 bases and the V segment lost 5 bases, leaving 5 bases of the junction unmatched. This CDR3 is CASSLDRGYEQFF. CDR3 nucleotide sequence: TGTGCCAGCAGCCTAGACAGGGGATATGAGCAGTTCTTC.

This chain links TRBV6-5 with TRBJ1-1, with 11 bases aligning to TRBD1. Germline V CDR1 and CDR2: MNHEY, SVGAGI. Trimming cost V 9 bases and J 2 bases; bases outside gene matches: 8. The CDR3 runs to 15 residues. CDR3 DNA: TGTGCCAGTTGGGACAGGGGGTACAAAAACACTGAAGCTTTCTTT. This encodes CASWDRGYKNTEAFF.

V and J are TRBV5-4 and TRBJ2-5; either TRBD1 or TRBD2 may fit D (6 bases each). The CDR3 is made up of 15 amino acids. Per germline, CDR1 SGHNT and CDR2 YYREEE (reference sequence). V was pared by 1 base and J by 4 bases, with 14 bases between. CDR3 in DNA: TGTGCCAGCAGCTTGTGGCAGAGGGGGGTAGAGACCCAGTACTTC. It specifies CASSLWQRGVETQYF.

The V call is TRBV4-1, the J call TRBJ1-5, with TRBD1 matching over 8 bases. CDR1 is MGHRA, CDR2 YSYEKL, per germline. The CDR3 has 15 residues. J lost 3 bases, V lost 3 bases, and 4 bases had no gene match. Here the CDR3 DNA reads TGCGCCAGCAGCCATGGACAGGGCACCAATCAGCCCCAGCATTTT. This codes for CASSHGQGTNQPQHF.

This clone appeared once. This chain links TRBV6-5 with TRBJ1-2; TRBD1 matches at 11 bases. CDR3 length: 15 amino acids. CDR1 and CDR2 from the germline V gene are MNHEY and SVGAGI. With 4 bases clipped from V and 7 bases from J, the junction kept 8 bases outside the gene matches. The DNA of the CDR3 is TGTGCCAGCAGTTTATCCGGGACAGGGGGAGGTGGCTACACCTTC. Amino acids: CASSLSGTGGGGYTF.

This clone was recorded a few times. The chain uses TRBV19 and TRBJ1-2; D is ambiguous. In germline, CDR1 is LNHDA, CDR2 SQIVND (reference sequence). The CDR3 has 13 amino acids. V gave up 4 bases and J gave up 7 bases, with 13 bases separating them. In DNA form, the CDR3 reads TGTGCCAGTAGTACGACCCTGGGGTTTGGCTACACCTTC. Protein: CASSTTLGFGYTF.

This clone was detected once. The chain uses TRBV25-1 and TRBJ2-7; D is uncertain. The V end was cut by 5 bases, the J end by 5 bases, with 19 bases between. This CDR3 is 15 amino acids long. CDR1 is MGHDK and CDR2 is SYGVNS in the germline V gene. The CDR3 is CASSSPRAAIHEQYF. CDR3 DNA: TGTGCCAGCAGTTCTCCCCGTGCCGCTATACACGAGCAGTACTTC.

This clone counts as medium-sized. The chain has TRBV19 and TRBJ1-5; D gene unclear. CDR1 and CDR2 (germline): LNHDA, SQIVND (reference sequence). The CDR3 extends over 14 amino acids. V was pared by 6 bases and J by 0 bases, with 9 bases between. CDR3 sequence reads: CASSSWGSNQPQHF. The CDR3 nucleotides read TGTGCCAGTAGCTCCTGGGGTAGCAATCAGCCCCAGCATTTT.

This clone was detected only once. V gene TRBV27 combines with J gene TRBJ1-5; D call uncertain. Germline V gene data show CDR1 as MNHEY and CDR2 as SMNVEV (reference sequence). The CDR3 extends over 16 amino acids. V lost 6 bases, J lost 0 bases, and 15 bases lay in between. The CDR3 loop reads CASRQDGLYSNQPQHF. In DNA, the CDR3 is TGTGCCAGCAGACAAGACGGACTCTATAGCAATCAGCCCCAGCATTTT.

The chain links TRBV19 to TRBJ2-1; 9 bases agree with TRBD1. This CDR3 is built from 15 residues. V shed 5 bases, J shed 2 bases, and the junction held 4 bases outside the gene matches. From germline, CDR1 is LNHDA and CDR2 SQIVND (reference sequence). The CDR3 nucleotides read TGTGCCAGTAGTGACAGGGGGGTCACCTACAATGAGCAGTTCTTC. Translation: CASSDRGVTYNEQFF.

This chain connects TRBV6-5 to TRBJ2-2, with 7 bases identical to TRBD1. The V gene's germline CDR1 is MNHEY and CDR2 SVGAGI. This CDR3 is 15 amino acids long. With 0 bases clipped from V and 7 bases from J, the junction kept 5 bases outside the gene matches. As DNA, the CDR3 is TGTGCCAGCAGTTACTCCAACAGGGGCATCGGGGAGCTGTTTTTT. It encodes CASSYSNRGIGELFF.

The chain uses TRBV7-9 and TRBJ2-1; D not resolved. The germline V and J ends were trimmed by 1 base and 0 bases, with 13 bases remaining between them. Per the germline V gene, CDR1 is SEHNR and CDR2 is FQNEAQ (reference sequence). CDR3 length: 17 residues. In DNA form, the CDR3 reads TGTGCCAGCAGCTTAGACCCCCTATTGGGCTCCTACAATGAGCAGTTCTTC. It specifies CASSLDPLLGSYNEQFF. Full variable domain (remainder filled in from reference TRBV7-9 and TRBJ2-1): DTGVSQNPRHKITKRGQNVTFRCDPISEHNRLYWYRQTLGQGPEFLTYFQNEAQLEKSRLLSDRFSAERPKGSFSTLEIQRTEQGDSAMYLCASSLDPLLGSYNEQFFGPGTRLTVL.

CDR3 loop: CASRTGRQSTEAFF. The CDR3 DNA reads as TGTGCCAGCAGGACCGGGCGCCAAAGCACTGAAGCTTTCTTT. The chain combines TRBV6-1 with TRBJ1-1; no clear D. Per the germline V gene, CDR1 is MNHNS and CDR2 is SASEGT. Trimming took off 6 bases at V and 4 bases at J, with 15 bases between the two ends. The CDR3 length is 14 residues.

The genes are TRBV4-1 and TRBJ2-1; 7 bases are a match to TRBD2. V gave up 3 bases and J gave up 2 bases; unmatched junction bases: 4. This CDR3 is built from 15 residues. CDR1 and CDR2 from the germline V gene are MGHRA and YSYEKL. CDR3 protein: CASSQTTSPYNEQFF. The CDR3 DNA reads as TGCGCCAGCAGCCAGACGACTAGCCCCTACAATGAGCAGTTCTTC.

The rearrangement links TRBV13 to TRBJ2-3; 8 bases line up with TRBD1. Trimming at V came to 2 bases and at J to 0 bases, leaving 28 bases not matched to a gene. The CDR3 is 24 residues long. Germline values: CDR1 PRHDT, CDR2 FYEKMQ (reference sequence). DNA of the CDR3: TGTGCCAGCAGCTTAACGCCCCTCCGGGAGCCCGGGACAGGAGGGGATCCTAGCACAGATACGCAGTATTTT. This sequence encodes CASSLTPLREPGTGGDPSTDTQYF.

The genes are TRBV4-1 and TRBJ1-2; TRBD1 might be the D (6 bases). The V gene lost 1 base and the J gene lost 2 bases, with 14 bases spanning the gap. The length of the CDR3 is 16 residues. Per germline, CDR1 MGHRA and CDR2 YSYEKL. The CDR3 here is CASSQARGARNYGYTF. In DNA, the CDR3 is TGCGCCAGCAGCCAAGCTAGGGGGGCACGGAACTATGGCTACACCTTC.